Listed here are 31 T cell receptor beta chains from one sample, sequenced in a study of graft-versus-host responses after intestinal transplantation. Their target antigens are unknown. Profiled with immunoSEQ multiplex PCR; TCRdb holds only in-frame clones, not every one. Among 40,000 or so clones, nearly 95% were seen once, and the ten largest hold around 0.2%. This material consisted of unstimulated CD8+ T cells sorted from spleen or lymph node cells, taken before transplant. The receptors stem from a human donor who was the organ donor for an intestinal transplant.

The chain couples TRBV4-2 to TRBJ2-3, with TRBD2 matching 11 bases. The V gene end was trimmed by 3 bases and the J gene end by 4 bases; junction bases not matched to a gene: 12. Germline V gives CDR1 LGHNA, CDR2 YNFKEQ. There are 18 residues in the CDR3. The CDR3 protein is CASSHGLAGKEGPDTQYF. DNA for the CDR3: TGTGCCAGCAGCCACGGACTAGCGGGCAAAGAGGGTCCAGATACGCAGTATTTT.

As for this clone: A read error may produce the germline difference seen at one junction end. In DNA form, the CDR3 reads TGCGCCAGCAGCCCTCCGCCTACAGGGCGACACCGGGGAGCTGTTTTT. This translates into CASSPPPTGRHRGAVF. This chain links TRBV4-1 with TRBJ2-2; TRBD1 might be the D (6 bases). CDR1 and CDR2 (germline): MGHRA, YSYEKL. The CDR3 consists of 16 residues.

This chain joins TRBV11-2 and TRBJ2-2, with a weak D call TRBD1 (6 bases). The V and J ends lost 5 bases and 3 bases respectively, with 13 bases between them. This CDR3 spans 15 amino acids. Germline V gives CDR1 SGHAT, CDR2 FQNNGV. CDR3 protein: CASSQGTIYTGELFF. The CDR3, as DNA: TGTGCCAGCAGCCAAGGGACAATTTACACCGGGGAGCTGTTTTTT. The full variable domain, completed using reference TRBV11-2 and TRBJ2-2, is EAGVAQSPRYKIIEKRQSVAFWCNPISGHATLYWYQQILGQGPKLLIQFQNNGVVDDSQLPKDRFSAERLKGVDSTLKIQPAKLEDSAVYLCASSQGTIYTGELFFGEGSRLTVL.

The chain couples TRBV29-1 to TRBJ2-1; 8 bases align to TRBD2. J was trimmed by 7 bases and V by 3 bases; bases with no gene match: 8. The CDR3 loop spans 14 amino acids. The germline V gene encodes CDR1 SQVTM and CDR2 ANQGSEA. CDR3 residues: CSVDPGTRGNEQFF. For the CDR3, the DNA is TGCAGCGTTGACCCGGGGACTAGAGGAAATGAGCAGTTCTTC.

This chain uses TRBV7-2 with TRBJ2-7; 12 nucleotides agree with TRBD2. Germline loops: CDR1 SGHTA, CDR2 FQGNSA. The CDR3 is made up of 15 amino acids. The V gene end was trimmed by 4 bases and the J gene end by 4 bases; junction bases not matched to a gene: 5. The CDR3 coding sequence is TGTGCCAGCAGCTCGCTAGCGGGGGGGCCTTACGAGCAGTACTTC. This encodes CASSSLAGGPYEQYF.

The chain links TRBV13 to TRBJ2-7; 9 bases match TRBD1. The ends lost 5 bases at V and 2 bases at J; junction bases unmatched: 7. The CDR3 loop spans 15 amino acids. Germline V gene data show CDR1 as PRHDT and CDR2 as FYEKMQ (reference sequence). CDR3 sequence reads: CASSAGTGSTYEQYF. CDR3 in DNA: TGTGCCAGCAGCGCTGGGACAGGGAGTACCTACGAGCAGTACTTC.

The CDR3 is CASSVVLAGTYNEQFF. CDR3 DNA sequence: TGTGCCAGCAGCGTAGTGCTAGCGGGGACCTACAATGAGCAGTTCTTC. The chain has TRBV9 and TRBJ2-1, with 9 bases matching TRBD2. CDR1 and CDR2 (germline): SGDLS, YYNGEE. Unmatched junction bases numbered 3, after V lost 0 bases and J lost 2 bases. The CDR3 runs to 16 residues.

The V and J genes are TRBV7-3 and TRBJ2-3; unclear D gene. In germline, CDR1 is SGHTA, CDR2 FQGTGA. Deletions cut 2 bases from V and 0 bases from J, with 3 bases between. This CDR3 has 13 residues. CDR3 protein: CASSLSSTDTQYF. As DNA, the CDR3 is TGTGCCAGCAGCTTATCTAGCACAGATACGCAGTATTTT. Variable domain in full (rest from reference TRBV7-3 and TRBJ2-3): GAGVSQTPSNKVTEKGKYVELRCDPISGHTALYWYRQSLGQGPEFLIYFQGTGAADDSGLPNDRFFAVRPEGSVSTLKIQRTERGDSAVYLCASSLSSTDTQYFGPGTRLTVL.

The rearrangement links TRBV30 to TRBJ2-3; the match to TRBD1 covers 7 bases. The CDR3 totals 16 residues. V lost 0 bases, J lost 1 base, and 7 bases stayed unmatched. Germline V gives CDR1 GTSNPN, CDR2 SVGIG (reference sequence). The CDR3 DNA is TGTGCCTGGAGTGTACAGGGGTCGGTTGGCACAGATACGCAGTATTTT. Its translation: CAWSVQGSVGTDTQYF.

V gene TRBV6-1 combines with J gene TRBJ1-2; TRBD1 matches 8 bases. Trimming removed 8 bases from V and 8 bases from J; junction bases left unmatched: 10. The V gene's germline CDR1 is MNHNS and CDR2 SASEGT. This CDR3 contains 13 residues. The CDR3 loop reads CASDDRGTGGYTF. CDR3 sequence (DNA): TGTGCCAGCGATGACAGGGGTACGGGGGGCTACACCTTC.

The chain carries TRBV15 and TRBJ2-3; TRBD1 matches 8 bases. This CDR3 region has 15 residues. The J segment lost 3 bases and the V segment lost 5 bases, leaving 7 bases of the junction unmatched. Looked up from germline, CDR1 is LNHNV and CDR2 is YYDKDF (reference sequence). CDR3 coding DNA: TGTGCCACCAGCGGGAGGACAGGGATAACAGATACGCAGTATTTT. It translates to CATSGRTGITDTQYF.

The V call is TRBV19, the J call TRBJ1-5; 7 bases are shared with TRBD1. The V gene's germline CDR1 is LNHDA and CDR2 SQIVND (reference sequence). Losses at the gene ends were 5 bases for V and 0 bases for J; bases not matched to a gene: 13. The CDR3 has 18 amino acids. CDR3 sequence (DNA): TGTGCCAGTAGTGTAAACCGGGACAGTAGTTATAGCAATCAGCCCCAGCATTTT. Translation: CASSVNRDSSYSNQPQHF.

CDR3: CASGPTGWVTEAFF. CDR3 DNA: TGTGCCAGCGGTCCGACAGGATGGGTCACTGAAGCTTTCTTT. This rearrangement joins TRBV6-5 to TRBJ1-1, with D perhaps matching TRBD1 (6 bases). V shed 8 bases and J shed 4 bases, with 17 bases lying between them. CDR1 and CDR2 (germline): MNHEY, SVGAGI. This CDR3 is 14 amino acids long.

The chain employs TRBV6-5 and TRBJ2-3, with a possible D match to TRBD2 (5 bases). CDR3 length: 16 residues. Germline V gives CDR1 MNHEY, CDR2 SVGAGI. The V gene lost 0 bases and the J gene lost 5 bases, with 15 bases spanning the gap. In DNA, the CDR3 is TGTGCCAGCAGTTACTCGACATACAGCGGCCTAGATACGCAGTATTTT. Its protein product is CASSYSTYSGLDTQYF.

The CDR3 here is CASSPRGQGVYEQYF. In nucleotides, the CDR3 is TGTGCCAGCAGCCCCCGCGGACAGGGGGTCTACGAGCAGTACTTC. The chain uses TRBV13 and TRBJ2-7; 10 bases line up with TRBD1. V was clipped by 5 bases and J by 3 bases; unmatched bases: 7. From germline, CDR1 is PRHDT and CDR2 FYEKMQ (reference sequence). CDR3 length: 15 amino acids.

This chain uses TRBV30 with TRBJ1-1, with 7 bases matching TRBD1. After removal of 2 bases from V and 10 bases from J, the junction contained 10 bases not matched to a gene. The CDR3 loop spans 13 amino acids. CDR1 is GTSNPN and CDR2 is SVGIG in the germline V gene (reference sequence). CDR3 nucleotide sequence: TGTGCCTGGAGTACAGGGGCCGAGGGTTCAGCTTTCTTT. Translating it yields CAWSTGAEGSAFF.

The CDR3 DNA reads as TGCGCCAGCAGCCCCCCATCCGAAGGGCAAGAGACCCAGTACTTC. Translation: CASSPPSEGQETQYF. The J gene is TRBJ2-5, the V gene TRBV4-1; no firm D call. CDR3 length: 15 residues. V was trimmed by 4 bases and J by 2 bases, leaving 14 bases between them. CDR1 and CDR2 from the germline V gene are MGHRA and YSYEKL.

This rearrangement joins TRBV4-3 to TRBJ1-2; D gene ambiguous. The CDR3 has 14 residues. Germline loops: CDR1 LGHNA, CDR2 YSLEER. Trimming took 2 bases from V and 3 from J, leaving 10 bases between them. In DNA form, the CDR3 reads TGCGCCAGCAGCCAATTCCGTGGAGACTATGGCTACACCTTC. Translated: CASSQFRGDYGYTF.

The chain combines TRBV9 with TRBJ2-7; possible D gene TRBD2, 7 bases. Trimming pared 5 bases from V and 0 bases from J, leaving 21 bases between. This CDR3 contains 17 residues. Germline V CDR1 and CDR2: SGDLS, YYNGEE. CDR3 sequence: CASSPSWGGGSSYEQYF. The CDR3 DNA follows: TGTGCCAGCAGTCCCTCCTGGGGGGGCGGGAGCTCCTACGAGCAGTACTTC.

In its sample, this clone was seen once. This chain connects TRBV6-6 to TRBJ2-7, with TRBD1 identical over 7 bases. The length of the CDR3 is 13 residues. Unmatched junction bases numbered 5, after V lost 7 bases and J lost 2 bases. Germline assignment: CDR1 MNHNY and CDR2 SVGAGI (reference sequence). The CDR3 loop is CASTPGTAYEQYF. The CDR3 DNA reads TGTGCCAGCACCCCGGGGACAGCCTACGAGCAGTACTTC.

The rearrangement links TRBV2 to TRBJ2-7; a weak D match, TRBD2 (5 bases). CDR3 size: 12 residues. The V gene lost 6 bases and the J gene lost 2 bases, with 8 bases spanning the gap. CDR1 SNHLY and CDR2 FYNNEI come from the germline V gene. The CDR3 bases are TGTGCCAGCAGGGACGGGACCTACGAGCAGTACTTC. This gives the protein CASRDGTYEQYF.

The V and J genes are TRBV10-1 and TRBJ2-3; 8 bases fit TRBD2. The trim removed 2 bases at V and 2 bases at J, leaving 6 bases unmatched. CDR1 WNHNN and CDR2 SYGVQD come from the germline V gene (reference sequence). The length of the CDR3 is 16 residues. CDR3 in DNA: TGCGCCAGCAGTGAGCTCCCGGGGGGGTCCACAGATACGCAGTATTTT. It specifies CASSELPGGSTDTQYF.

The chain is built from TRBV5-6 and TRBJ2-7; TRBD1 is a possible D gene (6 bases). CDR3 length: 16 residues. The germline CDR1 and CDR2 sequences are SGHDT and YYEEEE. Trimming stripped 0 bases from V and 2 bases from J, with 15 bases between. The DNA of the CDR3 is TGTGCCAGCAGCTTGGAGGCCAGGGGATTTGCCTACGAGCAGTACTTC. Translation: CASSLEARGFAYEQYF.

Here the CDR3 reads CASSTRGSADTQYF. The CDR3 nucleotides are TGTGCCAGCAGCACCCGGGGGAGCGCAGATACGCAGTATTTT. V gene TRBV13 combines with J gene TRBJ2-3, with D tentatively TRBD2 (6 bases). Germline CDR1 and CDR2: PRHDT and FYEKMQ (reference sequence). With 5 bases removed from V and 4 bases from J, the gap between germline ends came to 13 bases. There are 14 residues in the CDR3.

The V call is TRBV7-9, the J call TRBJ2-2, with D possibly called TRBD1 or TRBD2 (5 bases each). Trimming stripped 5 bases from V and 4 bases from J, with 11 bases between. The CDR3 is 14 amino acids. CDR1 SEHNR and CDR2 FQNEAQ come from the germline V gene (reference sequence). CDR3 bases: TGTGCCAGCAGCCGGGGCCCTGGCACCGGGGAGCTGTTTTTT. Residues: CASSRGPGTGELFF.

In nucleotides, the CDR3 is TGTGCCAGCAGTTTAGCTAGCGGGGGGCCGACCGGGGAGCTGTTTTTT. This translates into CASSLASGGPTGELFF. The rearrangement uses TRBV27 and TRBJ2-2, with 11 bases that match TRBD2. CDR3 size: 16 residues. The germline V gene encodes CDR1 MNHEY and CDR2 SMNVEV (reference sequence). Germline trimming cut 2 bases from V and 5 bases from J; bases unmatched to any gene: 4.

The chain joins TRBV7-2 to TRBJ2-7, with D unresolved. Trimming cost V 3 bases and J 0 bases, with 12 bases left between them. Per the germline V gene, CDR1 is SGHTA and CDR2 is FQGNSA. The CDR3 sequence is 15 residues long. The chain's CDR3 is CASSFYTNHSYEQYF. The CDR3, as DNA: TGTGCCAGCAGCTTCTATACTAACCACTCCTACGAGCAGTACTTC. The full variable domain, with the rest looked up from reference TRBV7-2 and TRBJ2-7, is GAGVSQSPSNKVTEKGKDVELRCDPISGHTALYWYRQSLGQGLEFLIYFQGNSAPDKSGLPSDRFSAERTGGSVSTLTIQRTQQEDSAVYLCASSFYTNHSYEQYFGPGTRLTVT.

Here the CDR3 reads CASSSPGQGGTGELFF. The CDR3 DNA is TGTGCCAGCAGTTCACCCGGACAGGGAGGGACCGGGGAGCTGTTTTTT. The chain uses TRBV28 and TRBJ2-2; the D gene is possibly TRBD1 (8 bases). The CDR3 extends over 16 amino acids. In germline, CDR1 is MDHEN, CDR2 SYDVKM. The V gene lost 4 bases and the J gene lost 5 bases, with 17 bases spanning the gap.

The V call is TRBV5-1, the J call TRBJ2-3; D is uncertain. V dropped 2 bases and J dropped 0 bases, with 7 bases sitting between them. This CDR3 is 14 amino acids long. Per germline, CDR1 SGHRS and CDR2 YFSETQ. CDR3 protein: CASSFRSSTDTQYF. The CDR3 DNA is TGCGCCAGCAGCTTTCGTTCTAGCACAGATACGCAGTATTTT.

The CDR3 protein is CASSPTGLGNTIYF. The CDR3 DNA sequence: TGTGCCAGTAGTCCGACTGGGCTTGGAAACACCATATATTTT. The chain uses TRBV19 and TRBJ1-3, with no clear D. The CDR3 consists of 14 residues. Trimming took off 5 bases at V and 3 bases at J, with 11 bases between the two ends. Germline lookup yields CDR1 LNHDA and CDR2 SQIVND (reference sequence).

The V call is TRBV30, the J call TRBJ2-1; 7 bases line up with TRBD2. After removal of 0 bases from V and 2 bases from J, the junction contained 7 bases not matched to a gene. The germline V gene encodes CDR1 GTSNPN and CDR2 SVGIG (reference sequence). The CDR3 totals 16 residues. This CDR3 is CAWSVPLAVAYNEQFF. CDR3 bases: TGTGCCTGGAGTGTACCCCTAGCGGTGGCCTACAATGAGCAGTTCTTC. The complete variable domain, with remaining parts taken from reference TRBV30 and TRBJ2-1, reads SQTIHQWPATLVQPVGSPLSLECTVEGTSNPNLYWYRQAAGRGLQLLFYSVGIGQISSEVPQNLSASRPQDRQFILSSKKLLLSDSGFYLCAWSVPLAVAYNEQFFGPGTRLTVL.